This note documents a single TCR beta chain sequence. The CDR3 has 16 amino acids. Germline V gene data show CDR1 as MNHNY and CDR2 as SVGAGI (reference sequence). V lost 0 bases and J 0 bases, leaving 11 bases between the germline ends. The source of the sample is a study of T cell clonotyping in hematopoietic cell transplantation. Assay used: immunoSEQ multiplex PCR; TCRdb lists only in-frame clones, some missing. The sample carries about 7,200 clones, 70% to 90% recorded once. The sequence derives from a young adult male patient who had an allogeneic stem cell transplant from a related donor, so the T cells may come from the graft donor. Some clones in this sample may be carry-over from other donors' samples. The material sequenced was PBMCs, taken 100 days after allogeneic stem cell transplant. The chain employs TRBV6-6 and TRBJ1-1, with unresolved D. The CDR3 reads CASSYSKWSVNTEAFF. The CDR3 DNA follows: TGTGCCAGCAGTTACTCGAAGTGGAGTGTGAACACTGAAGCTTTCTTT.